This T cell receptor beta chain originates from a study of PD-L1 blockade in urothelial cancer. Across the study: As for prior chemotherapy regimens, patients had received 0 to 3.

The V gene lost 4 bases and the J gene lost 5 bases, with 13 bases spanning the gap. This CDR3 spans 14 amino acids. Per germline, CDR1 SGHRS and CDR2 YFSETQ. Added to each PCR by spiking were synthetic TCR analog templates. TCRdb's table, derived via immunoSEQ multiplex PCR, lists solely in-frame clones and lacks some. The sample includes roughly 24,000 clones, approximately 89% of them seen just once. The time point denotes: peripheral blood 6 weeks after treatment start. The chain couples TRBV5-1 to TRBJ2-1, with TRBD1 as a possible D gene (6 bases). Sample: PBMCs, taken around atezolizumab (anti-PD-L1) treatment. The TCR sequence derives from a woman aged 55-70 years with urothelial cancer. This CDR3 is CASSPGTLNNEQFF. The CDR3 region has the DNA TGCGCCAGCAGCCCCGGGACACTCAACAATGAGCAGTTCTTC.